The clone carrying this TCR beta chain was seen a single time. The V segment lost 0 bases and the J segment 4 bases; nucleotides outside the gene matches: 2. The CDR3 has 16 amino acids. Germline CDR1 SGHTA, CDR2 FQGTGA. Assay used: immunoSEQ multiplex PCR; TCRdb lists only in-frame clones, some missing. Seen here are about 150,000 clones, around 81% observed once, and the top ten hold under 15%. This entry is derived from a study of blood T cell repertoires in COVID-19. Study-level information: Italy, Spain and the United States were the sources of the convalescent and acute COVID-19 samples.

This sequence was found in an older man who had recovered from COVID-19. The chain is built from TRBV7-3 and TRBJ2-2, with 10 bases identical to TRBD1. The sequencing input was peripheral blood. CDR3 in DNA: TGTGCCAGCAGCTTAACGGGACAGGGGTTCACCGGGGAGCTGTTTTTT. Amino acid sequence: CASSLTGQGFTGELFF.